These 8 T cell receptor beta chains were sequenced from one sample in a study of T cell repertoires in cytomegalovirus infection. Using its own MiXCR run on the reads, TCRdb lists one record per CDR3 protein. The sample consists of hundreds of thousands of distinct CDR3 sequences, about 8.8% of them appearing once. Material: PBMCs. These receptors were taken from a human donor in good health (CMV status not recorded). Some clones in this sample may be carry-over from other donors' samples.

This clonotype was detected ten times or more. The rearrangement joins TRBV28 to TRBJ2-2, with a possible D match to TRBD2 (6 bases). Trimming pared 5 bases from V and 1 base from J, leaving 14 bases between. This CDR3 has 16 amino acids. The germline V gene has CDR1 MDHEN and CDR2 SYDVKM. The CDR3 protein is CASSLRGVGNTGELFF. The CDR3 DNA reads TGTGCCAGCAGTCTCCGCGGGGTGGGGAACACCGGGGAGCTGTTTTTT.

This clonotype was observed many times. This chain uses TRBV7-2 with TRBJ2-2; D not certain. The CDR3 totals 15 residues. The V end lost 0 bases, the J end lost 6 bases, and 11 bases lay between the germline ends. The germline V gene encodes CDR1 SGHTA and CDR2 FQGNSA. The DNA for the CDR3 is TGTGCCAGCAGCTTAGCGTTGGCCGGGTCCGGGGAGCTGTTTTTT. This sequence encodes CASSLALAGSGELFF.

This clonotype was seen repeatedly, ten times or more. V gene TRBV7-2 combines with J gene TRBJ2-5; possible D gene TRBD2, 7 bases. The CDR3 has 15 residues. From germline, CDR1 is SGHTA and CDR2 FQGNSA. V gave up 4 bases and J gave up 3 bases, with 15 bases separating them. The CDR3 is CASSYGGTTEETQYF. CDR3 nucleotide sequence: TGTGCCAGCAGCTACGGGGGGACAACGGAAGAGACCCAGTACTTC.

There are many counts of this clonotype. CDR3 bases: TGTGCCAGCAGCCGAGACAGGGGCTATGGCTACACCTTC. Its protein is CASSRDRGYGYTF. V gene TRBV7-9 combines with J gene TRBJ1-2; 8 bases line up with TRBD1. The germline V gene encodes CDR1 SEHNR and CDR2 FQNEAQ (reference sequence). Trimming cost V 5 bases and J 4 bases; bases outside gene matches: 3. The CDR3 extends over 13 amino acids.

This clonotype was seen repeatedly, ten times or more. The J gene is TRBJ1-5, the V gene TRBV2, with D possibly TRBD1 on 5 matching bases. Germline values: CDR1 SNHLY, CDR2 FYNNEI. Trimming left V 7 bases short and J 6 bases short, with 13 bases between. The length of the CDR3 is 13 residues. In nucleotides, the CDR3 is TGTGCCAGCACGGGGGTTGGGCGTCAGCCCCAGCATTTT. Amino acids: CASTGVGRQPQHF. Supplemented by reference TRBV2 and TRBJ1-5, the full variable domain reads EPEVTQTPSHQVTQMGQEVILRCVPISNHLYFYWYRQILGQKVEFLVSFYNNEISEKSEIFDDQFSVERPDGSNFTLKIRSTKLEDSAMYFCASTGVGRQPQHFGDGTRLSIL.

There are a few counts of this clonotype. The chain combines TRBV20-1 with TRBJ2-5; D is unclear. The CDR3 contains 15 residues. Germline V gene sequence: CDR1 DFQATT, CDR2 SNEGSKA (reference sequence). The V end lost 0 bases, the J end lost 1 base, and 12 bases lay between the germline ends. The CDR3: CSARDGGGSQETQYF. The CDR3, as DNA: TGCAGTGCTAGAGATGGTGGCGGCTCCCAAGAGACCCAGTACTTC.

This clonotype has a handful of counts. CDR3 DNA: TGCAGTGCCGGGACTAGCGGGGTCGTGGAGCTGTTTTTT. It yields the protein CSAGTSGVVELFF. V usage is TRBV20-1 and J usage is TRBJ2-2; 13 positions match TRBD2. The CDR3 consists of 13 residues. The J segment lost 10 bases and the V segment lost 6 bases, leaving 5 bases of the junction unmatched. The germline V gene encodes CDR1 DFQATT and CDR2 SNEGSKA (reference sequence).

This clonotype was counted only a few times. The chain has TRBV5-1 and TRBJ2-1; TRBD1 aligns across 7 bases. The CDR3 consists of 15 residues. J gave up 4 bases and V 1 base, and 5 bases lay outside the gene matches. Germline V gene lookup returns CDR1 SGHRS and CDR2 YFSETQ. CDR3 sequence reads: CASSLNRGPYNEQFF. In DNA form, the CDR3 reads TGCGCCAGCAGCTTGAACAGGGGACCATACAATGAGCAGTTCTTC.